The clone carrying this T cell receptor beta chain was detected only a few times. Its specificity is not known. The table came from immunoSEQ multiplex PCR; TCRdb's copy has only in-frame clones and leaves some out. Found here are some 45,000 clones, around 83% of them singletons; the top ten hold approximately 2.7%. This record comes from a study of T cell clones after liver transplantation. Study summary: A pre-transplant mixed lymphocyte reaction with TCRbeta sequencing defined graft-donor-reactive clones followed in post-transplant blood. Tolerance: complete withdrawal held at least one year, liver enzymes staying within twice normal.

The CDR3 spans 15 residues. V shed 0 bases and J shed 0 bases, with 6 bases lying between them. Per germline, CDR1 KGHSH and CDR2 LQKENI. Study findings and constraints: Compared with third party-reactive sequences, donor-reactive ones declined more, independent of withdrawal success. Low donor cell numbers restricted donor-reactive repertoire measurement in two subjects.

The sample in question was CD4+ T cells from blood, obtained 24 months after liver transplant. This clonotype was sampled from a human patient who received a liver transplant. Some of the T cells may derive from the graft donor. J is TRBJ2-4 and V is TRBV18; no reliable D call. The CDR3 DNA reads TGTGCCAGCTCACCACCCCAGCTAGCCAAAAACATTCAGTACTTC. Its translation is CASSPPQLAKNIQYF.